Below, 21 T cell receptor beta chains from the same sample are listed, as sequenced in a study of control samples from healthy donors and cancer patients (dated by TCRdb to between 2020 and 2021). Libraries were made using the immunoSEQ multiplex PCR assay. What TCRdb holds here is the immuneACCESS table cut down to in-frame rearrangements. Part of the clones is not present; checked against another copy, under half of the missing clones reflect an unresolved V gene, and the others are unexplained. This sample has 110,000 to 150,000 clones in its table, and around nine tenths of those were observed once. The ten largest clones add up to roughly 12% of the sample. Sequencing used blood. Receptors originate from a man younger than 40 in good health.

The genes are TRBV7-2 and TRBJ2-1, with TRBD1 matching over 9 bases. This CDR3 has 15 residues. After removal of 6 bases from V and 7 bases from J, the junction contained 10 bases not matched to a gene. CDR1 and CDR2 from the germline V gene are SGHTA and FQGNSA. As DNA, the CDR3 is TGTGCCAGCAGATTGGGGACAGGGAGATTAAATGAGCAGTTCTTC. It codes for CASRLGTGRLNEQFF.

This clone was seen more than once but under ten times. J is TRBJ1-1 and V is TRBV6-5, with D hard to call. The CDR3 length is 12 residues. V lost 10 bases and J lost 0, with 9 bases in between. From germline, CDR1 is MNHEY and CDR2 SVGAGI. CDR3 amino acids: CAIGTLNTEAFF. DNA for the CDR3: TGTGCCATCGGTACCTTGAACACTGAAGCTTTCTTT.

This rearrangement joins TRBV30 to TRBJ2-5, with D perhaps matching TRBD1 (5 bases). The CDR3 has 12 residues. CDR1 and CDR2 (germline): GTSNPN, SVGIG (reference sequence). Deletions cut 4 bases from V and 5 bases from J, with 11 bases between. CDR3 loop: CAWKGLGETQYF. CDR3 in DNA: TGTGCCTGGAAGGGGCTCGGGGAGACCCAGTACTTC.

The rearrangement links TRBV30 to TRBJ1-4, with a weak D call TRBD1 (5 bases). In germline, CDR1 is GTSNPN, CDR2 SVGIG (reference sequence). This CDR3 contains 13 residues. Trimming pared 0 bases from V and 8 bases from J, leaving 10 bases between. In DNA form, the CDR3 reads TGTGCCTGGAGTGTAGGGGTGGGGGAAAAACTGTTTTTT. It encodes CAWSVGVGEKLFF.

This chain connects TRBV6-4 to TRBJ2-3; D is unclear. CDR1 is MRHNA and CDR2 is SNTAGT in the germline V gene. This CDR3 is built from 13 residues. Trimming removed 5 bases from V and 0 bases from J, with 6 bases in between. This chain's CDR3 is CASSSSSTDTQYF. In nucleotides, the CDR3 is TGTGCCAGCAGTTCGTCTAGCACAGATACGCAGTATTTT.

This clone was seen once. Written as DNA, the CDR3 is TGTGCCAGCAAGATAGCGGGAGGGCCAGGAGATACGCAGTATTTT. Its translation is CASKIAGGPGDTQYF. This chain uses TRBV28 with TRBJ2-3; 11 positions match TRBD2. The CDR3 has 15 amino acids. The trim removed 7 bases at V and 5 bases at J, leaving 8 bases unmatched. The germline gives CDR1 MDHEN, CDR2 SYDVKM.

This chain links TRBV7-8 with TRBJ1-3; D is unclear. The CDR3 totals 14 residues. V lost 4 bases, J lost 0 bases, and 7 bases lay in between. Germline V gene data show CDR1 as SGHVS and CDR2 as FQNEAQ. The CDR3 nucleotides are TGTGCCAGCAGCTCTGGAGGCTCTGGAAACACCATATATTTT. Its protein product is CASSSGGSGNTIYF.

The DNA of the CDR3 is TGTGCCAGCAGCGGACAGGGGTTGGACACCGGGGAGCTGTTTTTT. It is translated as CASSGQGLDTGELFF. V gene TRBV2 combines with J gene TRBJ2-2; the match to TRBD1 covers 9 bases. Germline loops: CDR1 SNHLY, CDR2 FYNNEI. The junction had 5 bases not matched to a gene; V was cut back by 6 bases and J by 3 bases. CDR3 length: 15 residues.

The CDR3 here is CASSFPDYSNQPQHF. The CDR3 nucleotides read TGTGCCAGCAGTTTTCCGGATTATAGCAATCAGCCCCAGCATTTT. The chain joins TRBV28 to TRBJ1-5, with D uncertain. The CDR3 loop spans 15 amino acids. Between the trimmed V and J ends, which lost 3 bases and 0 bases, there was a span of 9 bases. The germline CDR1 and CDR2 sequences are MDHEN and SYDVKM.

The chain uses TRBV7-2 and TRBJ2-6; the match to TRBD1 covers 9 bases. V lost 5 bases, J lost 4 bases, and 12 bases stayed unmatched. CDR1 and CDR2 (germline): SGHTA, FQGNSA. The CDR3 is made up of 18 amino acids. CDR3 DNA: TGTGCCAGCAGCGCCACCCGGGGGACAGGGCGAGGGGCCAACGTCCTGACTTTC. As protein: CASSATRGTGRGANVLTF.

CDR3: CASSRGGVVGNTIYF. The CDR3 DNA reads as TGTGCCAGCTCACGAGGGGGGGTTGTTGGAAACACCATATATTTT. The genes are TRBV27 and TRBJ1-3, with D possibly matching TRBD1 (6 bases). V dropped 8 bases and J dropped 3 bases, with 17 bases sitting between them. The length of the CDR3 is 15 residues. The germline CDR1 and CDR2 sequences are MNHEY and SMNVEV (reference sequence).

The genes are TRBV30 and TRBJ1-6; tentatively, D is TRBD1 (5 bases). The CDR3 spans 17 residues. Trimming stripped 1 base from V and 0 bases from J, with 13 bases between. Germline CDR1 is GTSNPN and CDR2 is SVGIG (reference sequence). The CDR3 loop is CAWSEQDPSSYNSPLHF. Written as DNA, the CDR3 is TGTGCCTGGAGTGAACAGGACCCGAGCTCCTATAATTCACCCCTCCACTTT.

V usage is TRBV3-1 (or the pseudogene TRBV3-2) and J usage is TRBJ1-1; D is perhaps TRBD1 (6 bases). Germline CDR1 is LGHDT and CDR2 is YNNKEL (reference sequence). V dropped 1 base and J dropped 4 bases, with 16 bases sitting between them. The CDR3 consists of 16 residues. In nucleotides, the CDR3 is TGTGCCAGCAGCCAAGTTATACAGGGAGCTAGCACTGAAGCTTTCTTT. This gives the protein CASSQVIQGASTEAFF.

The gene calls are TRBV5-6 and TRBJ1-2; D possibly corresponds to TRBD1 (5 bases). Trimming left V 3 bases short and J 8 bases short, with 26 bases between. Germline-derived CDR1 and CDR2 are SGHDT and YYEEEE. The CDR3 has 17 residues. The CDR3 sequence is CASSWAGPFSNSRGYTF. In DNA form, the CDR3 reads TGTGCCAGCAGCTGGGCAGGGCCTTTCTCCAACTCCCGAGGCTACACCTTC.

This clone was recorded only once. The chain combines TRBV28 with TRBJ1-4; possibly TRBD1 for D (5 bases). V was clipped by 5 bases and J by 8 bases, with 9 bases between them. The CDR3 contains 12 residues. Germline values: CDR1 MDHEN, CDR2 SYDVKM. The CDR3 is CASSRGLEKLFF. The DNA of the CDR3 is TGTGCCAGCAGTCGGGGCTTGGAAAAACTGTTTTTT.

The chain is built from TRBV28 and TRBJ2-7, with TRBD1 identical over 9 bases. CDR1 and CDR2 (germline): MDHEN, SYDVKM. The V and J ends lost 8 bases and 3 bases, in that order; junction bases with no gene match: 8. The CDR3 consists of 14 residues. The DNA for the CDR3 is TGTGCCAGCTACTCTGGGACAGGGAACTACGAGCAGTACTTC. It codes for CASYSGTGNYEQYF. The full variable domain, in which reference TRBV28 and TRBJ2-7 provide the parts outside the CDR3, is DVKVTQSSRYLVKRTGEKVFLECVQDMDHENMFWYRQDPGLGLRLIYFSYDVKMKEKGDIPEGYSVSREKKERFSLILESASTNQTSMYLCASYSGTGNYEQYFGPGTRLTVT.

The rearrangement links TRBV28 to TRBJ2-5, with a possible D match to TRBD1 (5 bases). CDR3 size: 16 residues. With 5 bases removed from V and 2 bases from J, the gap between germline ends came to 18 bases. Germline values: CDR1 MDHEN, CDR2 SYDVKM. Written as DNA, the CDR3 is TGTGCCAGCAGTCCTGCGACAGTAGAAAAACAAGAGACCCAGTACTTC. Its protein product is CASSPATVEKQETQYF.

J is TRBJ1-1 and V is TRBV28; a weak D match, TRBD1 (5 bases). Germline V gene sequence: CDR1 MDHEN, CDR2 SYDVKM. V lost 6 bases and J lost 4, with 15 bases in between. The CDR3 length is 14 residues. CDR3 sequence reads: CASSREGVGTEAFF. In nucleotides, the CDR3 is TGTGCCAGCAGCCGCGAAGGGGTGGGCACTGAAGCTTTCTTT.

This chain links TRBV24-1 with TRBJ2-1; 14 nucleotides match TRBD2. This CDR3 is built from 19 residues. V shed 3 bases and J 6 bases; nucleotides not matched to a gene: 12. The V gene's germline CDR1 is KGHDR and CDR2 SFDVKD. The CDR3 nucleotides read TGTGCCACCAGTGATCCTTCCGGGACTAGCGGGAGTTATATCAATGAGCAGTTCTTC. This sequence encodes CATSDPSGTSGSYINEQFF.

The CDR3 DNA follows: TGTGCCAGCAGTGGGACTAGCGCTAACTACGAGCAGTACTTC. Translation gives CASSGTSANYEQYF. This rearrangement joins TRBV2 to TRBJ2-7; 9 positions match TRBD2. Germline V lookup: CDR1 SNHLY, CDR2 FYNNEI. The CDR3 has 14 amino acids. The V and J ends lost 4 bases and 3 bases, in that order; junction bases with no gene match: 4.

The chain is built from TRBV7-8 and TRBJ2-1; the D gene is possibly TRBD2 (5 bases). Trimming pared 5 bases from V and 9 bases from J, leaving 11 bases between. This CDR3 is 12 amino acids long. Germline V lookup: CDR1 SGHVS, CDR2 FQNEAQ. CDR3 bases: TGTGCCAGCAGCCTTAGTGCGGGTGAGCAGTTCTTC. It translates to CASSLSAGEQFF.